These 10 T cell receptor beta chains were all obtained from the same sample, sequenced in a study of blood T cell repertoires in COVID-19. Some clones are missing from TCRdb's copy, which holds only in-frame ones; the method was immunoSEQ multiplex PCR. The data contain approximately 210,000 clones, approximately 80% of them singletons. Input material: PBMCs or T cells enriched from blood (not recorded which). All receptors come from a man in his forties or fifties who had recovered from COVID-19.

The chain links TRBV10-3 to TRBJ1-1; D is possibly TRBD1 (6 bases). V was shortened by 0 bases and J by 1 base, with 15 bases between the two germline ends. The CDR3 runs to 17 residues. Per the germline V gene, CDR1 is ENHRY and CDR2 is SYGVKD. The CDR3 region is CAISESFGQGRNTEAFF. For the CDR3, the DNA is TGTGCCATCAGTGAGTCCTTTGGGCAGGGGCGGAACACTGAAGCTTTCTTT.

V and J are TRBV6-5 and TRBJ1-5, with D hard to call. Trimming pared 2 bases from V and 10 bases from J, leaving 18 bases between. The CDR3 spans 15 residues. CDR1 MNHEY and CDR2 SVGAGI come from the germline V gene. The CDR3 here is CASSYTGEAGRPQHF. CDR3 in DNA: TGTGCCAGCAGTTACACTGGGGAGGCCGGGAGACCCCAGCATTTT.

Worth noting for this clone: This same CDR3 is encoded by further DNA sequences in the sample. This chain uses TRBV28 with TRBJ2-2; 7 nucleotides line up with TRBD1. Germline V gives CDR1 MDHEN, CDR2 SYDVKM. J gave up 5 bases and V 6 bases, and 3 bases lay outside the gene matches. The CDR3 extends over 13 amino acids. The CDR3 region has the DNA TGTGCCAGCAGCCCACAGGGGACCGGGGAGCTGTTTTTT. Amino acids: CASSPQGTGELFF. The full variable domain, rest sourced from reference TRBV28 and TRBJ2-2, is DVKVTQSSRYLVKRTGEKVFLECVQDMDHENMFWYRQDPGLGLRLIYFSYDVKMKEKGDIPEGYSVSREKKERFSLILESASTNQTSMYLCASSPQGTGELFFGEGSRLTVL.

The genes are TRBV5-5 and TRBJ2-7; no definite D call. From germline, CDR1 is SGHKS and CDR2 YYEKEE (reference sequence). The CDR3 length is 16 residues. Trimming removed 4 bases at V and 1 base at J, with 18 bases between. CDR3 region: CASSPRSSRWSYEQYF. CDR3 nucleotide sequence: TGTGCCAGCAGCCCCCGATCGAGTCGGTGGTCCTACGAGCAGTACTTC.

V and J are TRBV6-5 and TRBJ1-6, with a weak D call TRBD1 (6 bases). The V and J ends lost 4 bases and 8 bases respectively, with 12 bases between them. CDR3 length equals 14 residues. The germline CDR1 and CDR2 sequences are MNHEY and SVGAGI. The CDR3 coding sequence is TGTGCCAGCAGTTCTACAGGGTGGGATTCACCCCTCCACTTT. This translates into CASSSTGWDSPLHF.

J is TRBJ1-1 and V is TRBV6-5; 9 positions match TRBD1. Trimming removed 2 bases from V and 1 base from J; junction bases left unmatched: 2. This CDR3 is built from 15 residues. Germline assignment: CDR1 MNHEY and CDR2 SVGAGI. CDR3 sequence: CASSYRTGENTEAFF. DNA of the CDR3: TGTGCCAGCAGTTACAGGACAGGGGAGAACACTGAAGCTTTCTTT.

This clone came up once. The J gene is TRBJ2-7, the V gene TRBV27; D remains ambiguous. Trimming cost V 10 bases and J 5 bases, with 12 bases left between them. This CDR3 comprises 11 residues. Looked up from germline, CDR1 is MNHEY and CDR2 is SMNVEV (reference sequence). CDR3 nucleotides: TGTGCCACCGCCACCCGGGACGAGCAGTACTTC. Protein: CATATRDEQYF.

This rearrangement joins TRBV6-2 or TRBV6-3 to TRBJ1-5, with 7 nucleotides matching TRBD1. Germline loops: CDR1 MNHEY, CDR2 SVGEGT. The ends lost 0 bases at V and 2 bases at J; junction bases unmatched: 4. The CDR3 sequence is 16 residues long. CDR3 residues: CASSYSITGGNQPQHF. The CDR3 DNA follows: TGTGCCAGCAGTTACTCGATTACAGGGGGCAATCAGCCCCAGCATTTT.

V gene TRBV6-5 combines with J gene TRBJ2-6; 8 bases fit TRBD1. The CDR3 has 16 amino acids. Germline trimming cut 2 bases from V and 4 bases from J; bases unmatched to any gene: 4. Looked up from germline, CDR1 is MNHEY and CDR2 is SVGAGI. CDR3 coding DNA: TGTGCCAGCAGTTACACCCAGGGGGCAGGGGCCAACGTCCTGACTTTC. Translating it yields CASSYTQGAGANVLTF.

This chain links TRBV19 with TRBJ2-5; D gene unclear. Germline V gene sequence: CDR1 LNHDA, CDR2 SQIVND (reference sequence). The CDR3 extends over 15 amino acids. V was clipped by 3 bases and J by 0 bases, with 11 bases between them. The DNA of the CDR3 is TGTGCCAGTAGTATTTATGGCGGCTACCAAGAGACCCAGTACTTC. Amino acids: CASSIYGGYQETQYF.